Presented here are 23 T cell receptor beta chains from one specimen sequenced in a study of TET2 disruption in CD19-targeted CAR T cells. The repertoire was sequenced with immunoSEQ multiplex PCR; TCRdb's copy has only in-frame clones and lacks some. Its table lists 710 or so clones. Treatment noted: autologous CTL019 cells: CD19 CAR with 4-1BB and CD3 zeta domains. Sequenced material: peripheral blood, taken from a patient treated with CD19 CAR T cells. These receptors were obtained from a man aged 70 or older with chronic lymphocytic leukemia.

With regard to this clone: The CDR3 goes on 3 residues after the read ends, and that part is filled in from the germline J gene. J is TRBJ1-1 and V is TRBV5-8, with a weak D call TRBD1 (6 bases). The V end lost 4 bases, the J end lost 4 bases, and 14 bases lay between the germline ends. Germline CDR1 SGHTS, CDR2 YDEGEE. The CDR3 loop spans 14 amino acids. CDR3 sequence reads: CASSRRQVATEAFF. The sequenced part of the CDR3 DNA is TGTGCCAGCAGCAGACGACAGGTTGCCACTGAA.

According to its frequency, this clone is medium-sized. The read is 3 residues too short to cover the CDR3 end, so that end is filled in from the germline J gene. The chain uses TRBV20-1 and TRBJ2-7, with D unresolved. The CDR3 consists of 14 residues. The V and J ends lost 6 bases and 4 bases respectively, with 19 bases between them. Germline lookup yields CDR1 DFQATT and CDR2 SNEGSKA (reference sequence). The CDR3 DNA, read in part, is TGCAGTGCCAGATTAAGAGACGCAGGTTACGAG. It specifies CSARLRDAGYE. The full CDR3 protein is CSARLRDAGYEQYF.

In terms of frequency, this clone is medium-sized. With the read ending 3 residues before the CDR3 end, the germline J gene is used to fill in that end. The V and J genes are TRBV19 and TRBJ2-4, with D maybe TRBD1 (6 bases). V gave up 7 bases and J gave up 3 bases, with 16 bases separating them. This CDR3 spans 15 amino acids. The V gene's germline CDR1 is LNHDA and CDR2 SQIVND (reference sequence). The CDR3 reads CASINPGAGKNIQYF. CDR3 bases read: TGTGCCAGTATCAACCCAGGGGCAGGCAAAAACATT.

Judged by frequency, this clone is large (0.1 to 1%). The missing CDR3 end, 3 residues past where the read stops, is filled in from the germline J gene. The rearrangement joins TRBV7-7 to TRBJ2-3, with D uncertain. Germline CDR1 is SSHAT and CDR2 is FNYEAQ (reference sequence). The CDR3 has 13 residues. V was cut by 1 base and J by 2 bases, with 4 bases left in between. Incomplete CDR3 DNA: TGTGCCAGCAGCTTAGACAACACAGATACG. Its translation: CASSLDNTDT. The complete CDR3 sequence is CASSLDNTDTQYF.

As regards this clone: The read gets to within 3 residues of the CDR3 end, and the germline J gene fills in the rest. The chain uses TRBV11-1 and TRBJ1-1, with D possibly TRBD1 on 5 matching bases. V was cut by 4 bases and J by 6 bases, with 18 bases left in between. The CDR3 contains 15 residues. Per the germline V gene, CDR1 is SGHAT and CDR2 is FQDESV (reference sequence). The covered CDR3 bases are TGTGCCAGCAGCTCCCCTCTGCGGGGGAGCGCTGAA. The encoded protein is CASSSPLRGSAE. The CDR3 in its entirety is CASSSPLRGSAEAFF.

By frequency, this clone registers medium-sized (0.01 to 0.1%). Partial CDR3 DNA: TGTGCCAGCATCCCAAAACAGGGAGCAGGAAACACC. The encoded protein is CASIPKQGAGNT. The whole CDR3 sequence is CASIPKQGAGNTIYF. The rearrangement joins TRBV7-9 to TRBJ1-3, with D possibly matching TRBD1 (6 bases). Read sequence stops 3 residues before the CDR3 end, and the germline J gene provides the missing end. V gave up 7 bases and J gave up 4 bases, with 17 bases separating them. Germline V gene sequence: CDR1 SEHNR, CDR2 FQNEAQ (reference sequence). CDR3 size: 15 residues.

Measured by frequency, this clone is medium-sized. The read ends 3 residues before the CDR3 terminus; that terminus is restored from the germline J gene. The rearrangement uses TRBV5-4 and TRBJ2-7; D call uncertain. From germline, CDR1 is SGHNT and CDR2 YYREEE (reference sequence). Trimming removed 0 bases at V and 3 bases at J, with 10 bases between. The CDR3 consists of 14 residues. The CDR3 region is CASSLEGANYEQYF. Incomplete CDR3 DNA: TGTGCCAGCAGCTTGGAGGGCGCAAACTACGAG.

This clone is labeled medium-sized based on frequency. The sequenced CDR3 bases are TGTGCCAGCAGCCCGGACAGGTTGGGCACAGATACG. Protein: CASSPDRLGTDT. The full CDR3 sequence reads CASSPDRLGTDTQYF. The rearrangement joins TRBV5-4 to TRBJ2-3; 7 bases line up with TRBD1. The CDR3 end is not reached by the read, which stops 3 residues before it; the germline J gene fills it in. The CDR3 totals 15 residues. Germline CDR1 and CDR2: SGHNT and YYREEE (reference sequence). V lost 4 bases, J lost 1 base, and 6 bases stayed unmatched.

This clone registers medium-sized by frequency. The read finishes 3 residues shy of the CDR3 end, and the germline J gene is used to complete it. The V call is TRBV5-1, the J call TRBJ2-3; 8 nucleotides align to TRBD2. CDR1 is SGHRS, CDR2 YFSETQ, per germline. This CDR3 spans 15 amino acids. The V gene end was trimmed by 3 bases and the J gene end by 1 base; junction bases not matched to a gene: 4. The CDR3 loop is CASSSSGGGTDTQYF. CDR3 DNA (partial): TGCGCCAGCAGCTCATCGGGGGGGGGCACAGATACG.

This clone ranks as large in terms of frequency. The read is 3 residues too short to cover the CDR3 end, so that end is filled in from the germline J gene. The rearrangement links TRBV5-1 to TRBJ2-7; 7 bases line up with TRBD1. This CDR3 has 14 amino acids. V lost 0 bases, J lost 4 bases, and 4 bases stayed unmatched. Germline CDR1 reads SGHRS; CDR2 reads YFSETQ. CDR3 in amino acids: CASSLGTGQYEQYF. The sequenced CDR3 bases are TGCGCCAGCAGCTTGGGGACAGGTCAATACGAG.

This clone is classed as large by frequency. The missing CDR3 end, 3 residues past where the read stops, is filled in from the germline J gene. V is TRBV5-5 and J is TRBJ2-7, with a weak D call TRBD1 (6 bases). Germline-derived CDR1 and CDR2 are SGHKS and YYEKEE (reference sequence). V was pared by 1 base and J by 0 bases, with 11 bases between. The CDR3 covers 15 residues. The CDR3 bases that were read are TGTGCCAGCAGCTTGTTCCAGGGGAGCTCCTACGAG. Amino acids: CASSLFQGSSYE. In full, the CDR3 is CASSLFQGSSYEQYF.

Details on this clone: The read gets to within 3 residues of the CDR3 end, and the germline J gene fills in the rest. The genes are TRBV10-2 and TRBJ2-2, with TRBD1 matching over 12 bases. From germline, CDR1 is WSHSY and CDR2 SAAADI. The CDR3 totals 15 residues. V lost 6 bases, J lost 5 bases, and 4 bases stayed unmatched. The CDR3 loop is CASSRDRGLTGELFF. CDR3 bases read: TGCGCCAGCAGCCGGGACAGGGGGCTGACCGGGGAG.

Comment on this clone: The read ends 3 residues shy of where the CDR3 ends; the end is completed using the germline J gene. The V gene is TRBV25-1, the J gene TRBJ1-2, with 10 bases that match TRBD1. Germline CDR1 reads MGHDK; CDR2 reads SYGVNS. The CDR3 has 15 amino acids. J lost 2 bases, V lost 4 bases, and 4 bases had no gene match. Here the CDR3 reads CASSATGQGNYGYTF. Incomplete CDR3 DNA: TGTGCCAGCAGTGCCACGGGACAGGGGAACTATGGC.

Details on this clone: The read ends 3 residues before the CDR3 terminus; that terminus is restored from the germline J gene. J is TRBJ2-4 and V is TRBV7-7, with 16 positions matching TRBD2. Germline V lookup: CDR1 SSHAT, CDR2 FNYEAQ (reference sequence). The V gene end was trimmed by 5 bases and the J gene end by 0 bases; junction bases not matched to a gene: 4. The CDR3 totals 18 residues. The sequenced part of the CDR3 DNA is TGTGCCAGCAGCCCCGGGACTAGCGGGGGGGCAGCCAAAAACATT. It specifies CASSPGTSGGAAKNI. The entire CDR3 sequence reads CASSPGTSGGAAKNIQYF.

Frequency places this clone as hyperexpanded. Sequencing ends 3 residues short of the CDR3 end; the germline J gene provides the rest. The chain employs TRBV6-1 and TRBJ2-3; a possible D gene is TRBD2 (6 bases). This CDR3 is built from 16 residues. V lost 1 base and J lost 4, with 15 bases in between. The germline gives CDR1 MNHNS, CDR2 SASEGT. The CDR3 bases that were read are TGTGCCAGCAGTGAAGTTGGTGGCGGGGTCGCAGATACG. It yields the protein CASSEVGGGVADT. The full CDR3 reads CASSEVGGGVADTQYF.

Considering frequency, this clone is medium-sized. The read is 3 residues too short to cover the CDR3 end, so that end is filled in from the germline J gene. This chain connects TRBV20-1 to TRBJ2-2, with TRBD2 matching over 8 bases. V lost 3 bases and J lost 5; bases outside the gene matches: 8. The CDR3 covers 15 residues. Germline V CDR1 and CDR2: DFQATT, SNEGSKA (reference sequence). CDR3 sequence reads: CSASPGGAWTGELFF. The CDR3 DNA, read in part, is TGCAGTGCTAGCCCGGGGGGGGCTTGGACCGGGGAG.

This clone is classed as medium-sized by frequency. The sequence runs out 3 residues before the end of the CDR3; the remainder is reconstructed from the germline J gene. This chain connects TRBV7-2 to TRBJ2-1; the D gene is possibly TRBD1 (6 bases). The CDR3 is 17 amino acids. From germline, CDR1 is SGHTA and CDR2 FQGNSA. Trimming removed 0 bases from V and 2 bases from J, with 14 bases in between. The CDR3 here is CASSLAIQGAPYNEQFF. Partial CDR3 DNA: TGTGCCAGCAGCTTAGCAATACAGGGCGCCCCCTACAATGAG.

Considering frequency, this clone is large. Read coverage stops 3 residues before the CDR3 terminus; the germline J gene supplies the remainder. The identical CDR3 is also encoded by other nucleotide sequences in the sample. The rearrangement joins TRBV18 to TRBJ1-1, with D tentatively TRBD1 (5 bases). The germline V and J ends were trimmed by 3 bases and 4 bases, with 15 bases remaining between them. Germline V lookup: CDR1 KGHSH, CDR2 LQKENI. This CDR3 is 15 amino acids long. CDR3 sequence: CASSPSWGKGTEAFF. The CDR3 DNA, read in part, is TGTGCCAGCTCACCCTCCTGGGGCAAGGGCACTGAA.

This clone is called medium-sized based on its frequency. The read comes to an end 3 residues before the CDR3 does, leaving the germline J gene to fill in the end. The V call is TRBV5-1, the J call TRBJ2-7, with D unresolved. This CDR3 is built from 14 residues. CDR1 and CDR2 (germline): SGHRS, YFSETQ. V was shortened by 2 bases and J by 0 bases, with 9 bases between the two germline ends. CDR3 in amino acids: CASSFAVDSYEQYF. The CDR3 DNA, read in part, is TGCGCCAGCAGCTTTGCCGTAGACTCCTACGAG.

Judged by frequency, this clone is medium-sized. The CDR3 goes on 3 residues after the read ends, and that part is filled in from the germline J gene. The chain has TRBV5-1 and TRBJ2-5; 10 bases are a match to TRBD1. Losses at the gene ends were 4 bases for V and 2 bases for J; bases not matched to a gene: 8. The CDR3 spans 16 residues. Germline V CDR1 and CDR2: SGHRS, YFSETQ. CDR3 sequence reads: CASSLTGGLAQETQYF. The covered CDR3 bases are TGCGCCAGCAGCCTGACAGGGGGCTTAGCTCAAGAGACC.

In terms of frequency, this clone is medium-sized. The CDR3 end falls 3 residues outside the read, so it is completed with the germline J gene. This chain uses TRBV18 with TRBJ1-2, with D perhaps TRBD1 (6 bases). The CDR3 runs to 15 residues. Germline V gives CDR1 KGHSH, CDR2 LQKENI. CDR3 bases read: TGTGCCAGCTCACCCGCGGGACGGGGGGCGCAGGGC. Residues: CASSPAGRGAQG. The complete CDR3 sequence is CASSPAGRGAQGYTF. Full variable domain (missing parts from reference TRBV18 and TRBJ1-2): NAGVMQNPRHLVRRRGQEARLRCSPMKGHSHVYWYRQLPEEGLKFMVYLQKENIIDESGMPKERFSAEFPKEGPSILRIQQVVRGDSAAYFCASSPAGRGAQGYTFGSGTRLTVV.

This clone ranks as medium-sized in terms of frequency. The read ends 3 residues before the CDR3 terminus; that terminus is restored from the germline J gene. This chain connects TRBV3-1 (or the pseudogene TRBV3-2) to TRBJ2-3; a weak D match, TRBD1 (6 bases). This CDR3 is built from 16 residues. Germline V lookup: CDR1 LGHDT, CDR2 YNNKEL (reference sequence). V was trimmed by 1 base and J by 3 bases, leaving 14 bases between them. The CDR3 DNA, read in part, is TGTGCCAGCAGCCAAGGCCAAGGACAGATAACAGATACG. This gives the protein CASSQGQGQITDT. The CDR3 in its entirety is CASSQGQGQITDTQYF.

In terms of frequency, this clone is large. The read gets to within 3 residues of the CDR3 end, and the germline J gene fills in the rest. V is TRBV5-6 and J is TRBJ2-6; 7 positions agree with TRBD1. V lost 2 bases to trimming and J lost 2 bases; unmatched junction nucleotides: 1. The CDR3 sequence is 15 residues long. CDR1 SGHDT and CDR2 YYEEEE come from the germline V gene. The sequenced part of the CDR3 DNA is TGTGCCAGCAGCTTTGACAGGGCTGGGGCCAACGTC. Its protein product is CASSFDRAGANV. The full CDR3 is CASSFDRAGANVLTF.